Below, 5 T cell receptor beta chains from the same sample are listed, as sequenced in a study of response to subunit inactivated influenza vaccine. TCRdb fed the RT-PCR reads into MiXCR, producing one record per CDR3 protein. The repertoire consists of 300,000 to 350,000 distinct CDR3 sequences, with roughly a fifth occurring once and the leading ten covering about 9.4%. The specimen was PBMCs from blood, collected about 19 months after vaccination. The receptors here all came from a man aged 45 to 70 who received an inactivated influenza vaccine.

This clonotype was counted a few times. The chain carries TRBV11-2 and TRBJ1-3; D unresolved. V dropped 5 bases and J dropped 0 bases, with 14 bases sitting between them. Germline CDR1 is SGHAT and CDR2 is FQNNGV. The CDR3 consists of 16 residues. CDR3 bases: TGTGCCAGCAGCCCGACCCAACCAAACTCTGGAAACACCATATATTTT. This translates into CASSPTQPNSGNTIYF. The full variable domain, completed using reference TRBV11-2 and TRBJ1-3, is EAGVAQSPRYKIIEKRQSVAFWCNPISGHATLYWYQQILGQGPKLLIQFQNNGVVDDSQLPKDRFSAERLKGVDSTLKIQPAKLEDSAVYLCASSPTQPNSGNTIYFGEGSWLTVV.

The chain is built from TRBV9 and TRBJ2-2, with 10 bases identical to TRBD1. This CDR3 spans 17 amino acids. Unmatched junction bases numbered 13, after V lost 4 bases and J lost 7 bases. Germline-derived CDR1 and CDR2 are SGDLS and YYNGEE. The CDR3 region is CASSPRQGAGINGELFF. DNA for the CDR3: TGTGCCAGCAGCCCAAGACAGGGGGCTGGGATTAACGGGGAGCTGTTTTTT.

V is TRBV20-1 and J is TRBJ1-3, with a weak D call TRBD1 (5 bases). This CDR3 is 15 amino acids long. From germline, CDR1 is DFQATT and CDR2 SNEGSKA (reference sequence). V was pared by 0 bases and J by 3 bases, with 12 bases between. CDR3 sequence: CSARDIRGGGNTIYF. The CDR3 bases are TGCAGTGCTAGAGATATTCGGGGCGGTGGAAACACCATATATTTT.

This clonotype was seen repeatedly, ten times or more. The chain couples TRBV30 to TRBJ1-2; possible D gene TRBD1, 6 bases. Per germline, CDR1 GTSNPN and CDR2 SVGIG (reference sequence). The CDR3 contains 13 residues. V lost 2 bases and J 5 bases, leaving 12 bases between the germline ends. In nucleotides, the CDR3 is TGTGCCTGGAGTACGGGGGCTGGGTATGGCTACACCTTC. It is translated as CAWSTGAGYGYTF. Supplemented by reference TRBV30 and TRBJ1-2, the full variable domain reads SQTIHQWPATLVQPVGSPLSLECTVEGTSNPNLYWYRQAAGRGLQLLFYSVGIGQISSEVPQNLSASRPQDRQFILSSKKLLLSDSGFYLCAWSTGAGYGYTFGSGTRLTVV.

The V and J genes are TRBV5-1 and TRBJ2-7; D may be TRBD1 (6 bases). Germline V CDR1 and CDR2: SGHRS, YFSETQ. The CDR3 has 13 amino acids. V was clipped by 0 bases and J by 6 bases, with 10 bases between them. Here the CDR3 reads CASSLGGGVEQYF. The CDR3 DNA reads TGCGCCAGCAGCTTGGGAGGGGGAGTCGAGCAGTACTTC.